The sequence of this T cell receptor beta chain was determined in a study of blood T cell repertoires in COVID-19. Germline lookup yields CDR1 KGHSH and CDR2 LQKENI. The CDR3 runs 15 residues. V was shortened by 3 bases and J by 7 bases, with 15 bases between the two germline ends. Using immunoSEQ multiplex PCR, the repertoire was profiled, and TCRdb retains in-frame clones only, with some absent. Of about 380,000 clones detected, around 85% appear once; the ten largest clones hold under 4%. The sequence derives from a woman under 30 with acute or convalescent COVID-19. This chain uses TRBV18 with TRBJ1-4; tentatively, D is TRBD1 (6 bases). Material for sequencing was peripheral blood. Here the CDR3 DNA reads TGTGCCAGCTCACCTGTTGGGGGCTACGGTGAAAAACTGTTTTTT. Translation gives CASSPVGGYGEKLFF.